The entry that follows covers one TCR beta chain sequence. This specimen comes from a study of sequential checkpoint blockade in melanoma. Study as a whole: Arm A got nivolumab then ipilimumab; arm B the reverse, 1:1.

CDR3 length equals 14 residues. Germline assignment: CDR1 LNHNV and CDR2 YYDKDF (reference sequence). V was clipped by 9 bases and J by 6 bases, with 18 bases between them. The treatment: randomized to nivolumab then ipilimumab (arm A) or the reverse (arm B). PBMC sorting kept live CD3+CD8+ cells without CD19 or CD56. Profiled with immunoSEQ multiplex PCR; TCRdb holds only in-frame clones, not every one. The sample has 26,000 or so clones; roughly nine tenths are singletons. The J gene is TRBJ2-1, the V gene TRBV15, with D tentatively TRBD1 (8 bases). This clonotype was obtained from a human donor with melanoma. This specimen consisted of CD8+ T cells sorted from blood (inferred from file names), obtained from a patient given nivolumab and ipilimumab in sequence. CDR3 bases: TGTGCCACTGAGGCGGGGGACAGGTCCAATGAGCAGTTCTTC. Amino acid sequence: CATEAGDRSNEQFF.